These 28 T cell receptor beta chains were all obtained from the same sample, sequenced in a study of CD8 T cells in Susac syndrome. Reverse transcription used about 0.45 to 1 ug RNA and random hexamers. TCRdb reanalysed the immunoSEQ multiplex PCR reads using MiXCR and keeps one entry per CDR3 protein. The sample has tens of thousands of distinct CDR3 sequences, about 94% seen once; the top ten hold 0.3%. Sequencing was done on a sample of CD4+ T cells from PBMCs. These receptors were taken from a human donor with Susac syndrome.

The chain has TRBV12-3 or TRBV12-4 and TRBJ2-7; D may be TRBD2 (5 bases). The CDR3 consists of 16 residues. Trimming took 8 bases from V and 0 from J, leaving 20 bases between them. The CDR3 nucleotides are TGTGCCAGCCAGTTTTCGAGGGCAGGATCCTCCTACGAGCAGTACTTC. This encodes CASQFSRAGSSYEQYF.

V usage is TRBV30 and J usage is TRBJ2-7; the D gene could be TRBD1 or TRBD2 (5 bases each). CDR1 is GTSNPN and CDR2 is SVGIG in the germline V gene (reference sequence). CDR3 length: 15 residues. V dropped 2 bases and J dropped 0 bases, with 14 bases sitting between them. This chain's CDR3 is CAWSSAGTLSYEQYF. The CDR3, as DNA: TGTGCCTGGAGTTCCGCCGGGACCCTCTCCTACGAGCAGTACTTC.

The rearrangement joins TRBV20-1 to TRBJ1-1; the D is unclear. The V end lost 1 base, the J end lost 1 base, and 13 bases lay between the germline ends. Germline CDR1 is DFQATT and CDR2 is SNEGSKA (reference sequence). The CDR3 spans 15 residues. CDR3 sequence (DNA): TGCAGTGCTAGAGTCATGGATTACCAGAACACTGAAGCTTTCTTT. Amino acid sequence: CSARVMDYQNTEAFF.

This rearrangement joins TRBV7-2 to TRBJ1-2, with TRBD1 identical over 7 bases. CDR1 is SGHTA, CDR2 FQGNSA, per germline. The CDR3 runs 14 residues. The V and J ends lost 5 bases and 5 bases, in that order; junction bases with no gene match: 8. In nucleotides, the CDR3 is TGTGCCAGCAGCAGTAGACAGGGTCGGTATGGCTACACCTTC. It yields the protein CASSSRQGRYGYTF.

The chain employs TRBV30 and TRBJ1-6; possibly TRBD1 for D (6 bases). V dropped 5 bases and J dropped 7 bases, with 12 bases sitting between them. There are 13 residues in the CDR3. CDR1 and CDR2 (germline): GTSNPN, SVGIG (reference sequence). The CDR3 loop reads CAWGTFLNSPLHF. CDR3 in DNA: TGTGCCTGGGGGACATTTCTGAATTCACCCCTCCACTTT.

The V and J genes are TRBV5-6 and TRBJ1-1; the D is unclear. This CDR3 comprises 14 residues. Germline CDR1 reads SGHDT; CDR2 reads YYEEEE. V was cut by 1 base and J by 1 base, with 8 bases left in between. Here the CDR3 DNA reads TGTGCCAGCAGCTTGTATCTAGGGAACACTGAAGCTTTCTTT. Protein: CASSLYLGNTEAFF.

This rearrangement joins TRBV9 to TRBJ2-7; no reliable D call. This CDR3 is built from 15 residues. Germline values: CDR1 SGDLS, CDR2 YYNGEE. The V end lost 0 bases, the J end lost 1 base, and 11 bases lay between the germline ends. CDR3 amino acids: CASSVGDWDSYEQYF. Here the CDR3 DNA reads TGTGCCAGCAGCGTAGGGGATTGGGATTCCTACGAGCAGTACTTC.

The J gene is TRBJ1-1, the V gene TRBV15; D gene uncertain. The CDR3 runs 15 residues. The V end was cut by 0 bases, the J end by 1 base, with 9 bases between. CDR1 LNHNV and CDR2 YYDKDF come from the germline V gene (reference sequence). This CDR3 reads CATSRDLAGNTEAFF. DNA of the CDR3: TGTGCCACCAGCAGAGATTTGGCAGGGAACACTGAAGCTTTCTTT.

The rearrangement joins TRBV28 to TRBJ1-1; 9 nucleotides align to TRBD1. The length of the CDR3 is 15 residues. Germline assignment: CDR1 MDHEN and CDR2 SYDVKM. J lost 5 bases, V lost 5 bases, and 9 bases had no gene match. The CDR3 is CASSPPGQGGTEAFF. CDR3 in DNA: TGTGCCAGCAGTCCCCCGGGACAGGGTGGGACTGAAGCTTTCTTT.

V is TRBV27 and J is TRBJ2-2; no firm D call. Germline V lookup: CDR1 MNHEY, CDR2 SMNVEV (reference sequence). Between the trimmed V and J ends, which lost 3 bases and 1 base, there was a span of 9 bases. CDR3 size: 15 residues. CDR3 in amino acids: CASSFSTLNTGELFF. In DNA, the CDR3 is TGTGCCAGCAGTTTTTCCACCTTGAACACCGGGGAGCTGTTTTTT.

This chain uses TRBV12-3 or TRBV12-4 with TRBJ1-2, with D perhaps matching TRBD1 (5 bases). The germline V and J ends were trimmed by 5 bases and 14 bases, with 24 bases remaining between them. This CDR3 comprises 14 residues. The CDR3 sequence: CASSKPPLGGRWTF. As DNA, the CDR3 is TGTGCCAGCAGTAAACCCCCCTTGGGGGGACGTTGGACCTTC.

This clonotype has a handful of counts. V is TRBV14 and J is TRBJ2-7; D assignment may be TRBD1 or TRBD2 (5 bases each). Trimming took 2 bases from V and 3 from J, leaving 11 bases between them. CDR1 and CDR2 from the germline V gene are SGHDN and FVKESK. The CDR3 length is 14 residues. The CDR3, as DNA: TGTGCCAGCAGCCAAACCGGGACCAACTACGAGCAGTACTTC. It is translated as CASSQTGTNYEQYF.

The chain combines TRBV2 with TRBJ1-2, with D possibly matching TRBD1 (5 bases). Germline loops: CDR1 SNHLY, CDR2 FYNNEI. Trimming left V 2 bases short and J 2 bases short, with 6 bases between. This CDR3 spans 13 amino acids. The CDR3 here is CASSEWDNYGYTF. CDR3 sequence (DNA): TGTGCCAGCAGTGAATGGGACAACTATGGCTACACCTTC.

This chain connects TRBV3-1 to TRBJ2-6; no clear D gene. The germline V gene encodes CDR1 LGHDT and CDR2 YNNKEL (reference sequence). CDR3 length: 15 residues. Trimming removed 2 bases at V and 1 base at J, with 6 bases between. This CDR3 is CASSQSLSGANVLTF. The CDR3 DNA sequence: TGTGCCAGCAGCCAAAGTCTATCTGGGGCCAACGTCCTGACTTTC. Variable domain in full (rest from reference TRBV3-1 and TRBJ2-6): DTAVSQTPKYLVTQMGNDKSIKCEQNLGHDTMYWYKQDSKKFLKIMFSYNNKELIINETVPNRFSPKSPDKAHLNLHINSLELGDSAVYFCASSQSLSGANVLTFGAGSRLTVL.

The gene calls are TRBV5-6 and TRBJ1-3, with D uncertain. V was clipped by 2 bases and J by 2 bases, with 8 bases between them. From germline, CDR1 is SGHDT and CDR2 YYEEEE. The CDR3 is made up of 14 amino acids. CDR3 sequence (DNA): TGTGCCAGCAGCTTACAGTTACCTGGAAACACCATATATTTT. Protein: CASSLQLPGNTIYF.

This sequence joins TRBV25-1 and TRBJ1-6; possible D gene TRBD1, 6 bases. Per germline, CDR1 MGHDK and CDR2 SYGVNS. Trimming took 8 bases from V and 7 from J, leaving 15 bases between them. CDR3 size: 14 residues. The CDR3 nucleotides are TGTGCCAGCGCTACGGCAGGGGTGAATTCACCCCTCCACTTT. The encoded protein is CASATAGVNSPLHF.

This clonotype was seen a single time. The rearrangement links TRBV14 to TRBJ1-2, with 12 nucleotides matching TRBD1. Per the germline V gene, CDR1 is SGHDN and CDR2 is FVKESK. V was pared by 2 bases and J by 7 bases, with 5 bases of the junction left unmatched. The length of the CDR3 is 15 residues. CDR3 coding DNA: TGTGCCAGCAGCCAATTGGGACAGGGGGCAGGTGGCTACACCTTC. It codes for CASSQLGQGAGGYTF.

V gene TRBV7-2 combines with J gene TRBJ2-5; TRBD2 matches 7 bases. CDR3 size: 14 residues. J gave up 5 bases and V 0 bases, and 3 bases lay outside the gene matches. CDR1 and CDR2 (germline): SGHTA, FQGNSA. The CDR3 nucleotides read TGTGCCAGCAGCTTAGCGCGAGCGGGGGAGACCCAGTACTTC. Residues: CASSLARAGETQYF.

The J gene is TRBJ2-4, the V gene TRBV25-1, with 8 bases that match TRBD1. Per the germline V gene, CDR1 is MGHDK and CDR2 is SYGVNS. With 5 bases clipped from V and 5 bases from J, the junction kept 11 bases outside the gene matches. CDR3 length: 16 amino acids. The CDR3 sequence: CASSPSAGTGQNIQYF. The CDR3 DNA follows: TGTGCCAGCAGTCCTTCAGCCGGGACAGGCCAAAACATTCAGTACTTC.

The chain joins TRBV4-3 to TRBJ2-5; 10 positions match TRBD2. The length of the CDR3 is 18 residues. After removal of 0 bases from V and 4 bases from J, the junction contained 11 bases not matched to a gene. In germline, CDR1 is LGHNA, CDR2 YSLEER. The CDR3 sequence is CASSQEGWTSGIGETQYF. The CDR3 nucleotides read TGCGCCAGCAGCCAAGAGGGGTGGACTAGCGGCATCGGAGAGACCCAGTACTTC.

This rearrangement joins TRBV11-2 to TRBJ1-3; perhaps TRBD1 as D (6 bases). Trimming pared 5 bases from V and 0 bases from J, leaving 11 bases between. This CDR3 spans 15 amino acids. Per germline, CDR1 SGHAT and CDR2 FQNNGV. CDR3: CASSLDSFSGNTIYF. CDR3 in DNA: TGTGCCAGCAGCCTGGACAGCTTCTCTGGAAACACCATATATTTT.

The chain uses TRBV20-1 and TRBJ2-2; maybe TRBD2 (5 bases). This CDR3 region has 15 residues. The germline V and J ends were trimmed by 6 bases and 1 base, with 15 bases remaining between them. Per germline, CDR1 DFQATT and CDR2 SNEGSKA (reference sequence). In DNA, the CDR3 is TGCAGTGCCGCGGCGGCAGGAGGGAACACCGGGGAGCTGTTTTTT. It is translated as CSAAAAGGNTGELFF.

The rearrangement uses TRBV5-4 and TRBJ2-1, with 10 bases fitting TRBD2. V lost 0 bases and J lost 6; bases outside the gene matches: 6. The CDR3 runs to 16 residues. Germline values: CDR1 SGHNT, CDR2 YYREEE (reference sequence). Here the CDR3 DNA reads TGTGCCAGCAGCTTGGTCGGTACTAGCGGGACCAATGAGCAGTTCTTC. Translated, it gives CASSLVGTSGTNEQFF.

J is TRBJ1-2 and V is TRBV5-1; no clear D. The germline CDR1 and CDR2 sequences are SGHRS and YFSETQ. There are 15 residues in the CDR3. The V gene lost 4 bases and the J gene lost 8 bases, with 21 bases spanning the gap. Written as DNA, the CDR3 is TGCGCCAGCAGCCCTCCGTCAGACGGGCGGCGGGGCTACACCTTC. Amino acid sequence: CASSPPSDGRRGYTF.

The V and J genes are TRBV2 and TRBJ1-5; 7 nucleotides agree with TRBD1. Germline CDR1 SNHLY, CDR2 FYNNEI. V lost 10 bases and J lost 2; bases outside the gene matches: 11. The CDR3 loop spans 15 amino acids. CDR3 nucleotide sequence: TGTGCCACGGCAGGGGGTTTATTTGGCAATCAGCCCCAGCATTTT. This encodes CATAGGLFGNQPQHF.

The gene calls are TRBV30 and TRBJ1-2; unclear D gene. Trimming cost V 8 bases and J 4 bases, with 14 bases left between them. Germline CDR1 reads GTSNPN; CDR2 reads SVGIG (reference sequence). The CDR3 totals 12 residues. The CDR3 region is CALSRISYGYTF. The CDR3, as DNA: TGTGCCCTGAGCAGGATTTCCTATGGCTACACCTTC.

The chain couples TRBV20-1 to TRBJ1-5, with D uncertain. Trimming removed 6 bases from V and 2 bases from J, with 17 bases in between. The CDR3 is 15 residues long. The germline V gene encodes CDR1 DFQATT and CDR2 SNEGSKA (reference sequence). The CDR3 here is CSAHPVGRGNQPQHF. DNA for the CDR3: TGCAGTGCACACCCTGTCGGGAGAGGCAATCAGCCCCAGCATTTT.

The chain couples TRBV6-6 to TRBJ2-5, with 8 bases aligning to TRBD1. Trimming removed 5 bases from V and 7 bases from J; junction bases left unmatched: 9. The germline CDR1 and CDR2 sequences are MNHNY and SVGAGI (reference sequence). This CDR3 is built from 14 residues. The CDR3 here is CASSLGQGLRTQYF. CDR3 sequence (DNA): TGTGCCAGCAGTCTTGGACAGGGACTGAGGACCCAGTACTTC.